Each of the 17 T cell receptor beta chains below was sequenced from the same sample in a study of identical twins. MiXCR, applied by TCRdb to the 5' RACE reads, yields one record per CDR3 protein. The repertoire holds 400,000 to 500,000 distinct CDR3 sequences, with about a fifth as singletons. Material: naive T cells sorted from blood. These receptor sequences come from a man aged 50 or older in good health.

The V gene is TRBV5-6, the J gene TRBJ2-7; the match to TRBD1 covers 7 bases. The V gene end was trimmed by 3 bases and the J gene end by 4 bases; junction bases not matched to a gene: 10. The germline V gene has CDR1 SGHDT and CDR2 YYEEEE. CDR3 length equals 15 residues. CDR3 amino acids: CASSSRRTQGYEQYF. CDR3 nucleotide sequence: TGTGCCAGCAGCTCGAGACGGACACAGGGGTACGAGCAGTACTTC. Using reference TRBV5-6 and TRBJ2-7 for the parts outside the CDR3, the full variable domain is DAGVTQSPTHLIKTRGQQVTLRCSPKSGHDTVSWYQQALGQGPQFIFQYYEEEERQRGNFPDRFSGHQFPNYSSELNVNALLLGDSALYLCASSSRRTQGYEQYFGPGTRLTVT.

This clonotype came up many times. CDR3 loop: CASSVGSTPYEQYF. Here the CDR3 DNA reads TGTGCCAGCAGCGTAGGGAGCACCCCCTACGAGCAGTACTTC. V is TRBV9 and J is TRBJ2-7; D ambiguous. Trimming took off 0 bases at V and 2 bases at J, with 9 bases between the two ends. Germline loops: CDR1 SGDLS, CDR2 YYNGEE. This CDR3 is built from 14 residues.

The chain couples TRBV13 to TRBJ2-3; TRBD2 is a possible D gene (7 bases). Between the trimmed V and J ends, which lost 0 bases and 3 bases, there was a span of 19 bases. The germline V gene encodes CDR1 PRHDT and CDR2 FYEKMQ (reference sequence). The CDR3 length is 18 residues. Written as DNA, the CDR3 is TGTGCCAGCAGCTTAGGTCTAGCGGAGGAGGGGGGGACAGATACGCAGTATTTT. Amino acids: CASSLGLAEEGGTDTQYF. The full variable domain, completed using reference TRBV13 and TRBJ2-3, is AAGVIQSPRHLIKEKRETATLKCYPIPRHDTVYWYQQGPGQDPQFLISFYEKMQSDKGSIPDRFSAQQFSDYHSELNMSSLELGDSALYFCASSLGLAEEGGTDTQYFGPGTRLTVL.

This chain joins TRBV6-4 and TRBJ1-1, with a weak D call TRBD1 (5 bases). V was pared by 6 bases and J by 4 bases, with 12 bases between. CDR3 size: 13 residues. CDR1 MRHNA and CDR2 SNTAGT come from the germline V gene. CDR3 nucleotides: TGTGCCAGCAGCCTCAGGGACGGCACTGAAGCTTTCTTT. This codes for CASSLRDGTEAFF.

This clonotype was observed a handful of times. The CDR3 DNA is TGTGCCAGCTCTGAGACCTGGGGGGCCAACGTCCTGACTTTC. It yields the protein CASSETWGANVLTF. The chain has TRBV25-1 and TRBJ2-6, with D uncertain. Trimming took off 8 bases at V and 4 bases at J, with 12 bases between the two ends. From germline, CDR1 is MGHDK and CDR2 SYGVNS. The CDR3 is 14 amino acids.

This clonotype was seen many times. The V call is TRBV18, the J call TRBJ1-2, with 7 nucleotides matching TRBD1. Per germline, CDR1 KGHSH and CDR2 LQKENI. The CDR3 length is 15 residues. V was pared by 3 bases and J by 3 bases, with 7 bases of the junction left unmatched. CDR3: CASSPGTDIHYGYTF. CDR3 nucleotide sequence: TGTGCCAGCTCACCGGGGACAGATATCCACTATGGCTACACCTTC.

A few counts support this clonotype. The J gene is TRBJ2-7, the V gene TRBV20-1, with 8 bases fitting TRBD2. This CDR3 has 16 residues. Germline V gene sequence: CDR1 DFQATT, CDR2 SNEGSKA (reference sequence). V was clipped by 0 bases and J by 0 bases; unmatched bases: 7. DNA for the CDR3: TGCAGTGCTAGAGATGGGGGCGGGGGGCCCTCCTACGAGCAGTACTTC. Translation: CSARDGGGGPSYEQYF.

V gene TRBV19 combines with J gene TRBJ2-2, with D unclear. The length of the CDR3 is 14 residues. Trimming removed 3 bases from V and 3 bases from J, with 8 bases in between. The germline CDR1 and CDR2 sequences are LNHDA and SQIVND (reference sequence). The CDR3 coding sequence is TGTGCCAGTAGTATGGGCTCACACACCGGGGAGCTGTTTTTT. This sequence encodes CASSMGSHTGELFF. The entire variable domain, with the rest obtained from reference TRBV19 and TRBJ2-2, is as follows: DGGITQSPKYLFRKEGQNVTLSCEQNLNHDAMYWYRQDPGQGLRLIYYSQIVNDFQKGDIAEGYSVSREKKESFPLTVTSAQKNPTAFYLCASSMGSHTGELFFGEGSRLTVL.

V usage is TRBV4-3 and J usage is TRBJ2-2; 12 bases map to TRBD2. Germline V CDR1 and CDR2: LGHNA, YSLEER. This CDR3 has 16 residues. V was clipped by 5 bases and J by 2 bases; unmatched bases: 3. CDR3 residues: CASSWTSGDNTGELFF. In DNA form, the CDR3 reads TGCGCCAGCAGCTGGACTAGCGGGGATAACACCGGGGAGCTGTTTTTT.

This clonotype showed up many times. V is TRBV6-1 and J is TRBJ2-5; 11 bases line up with TRBD2. J gave up 0 bases and V 7 bases, and 4 bases lay outside the gene matches. CDR1 is MNHNS and CDR2 is SASEGT in the germline V gene. CDR3 length equals 15 residues. The CDR3 is CASISTSGDQETQYF. CDR3 bases: TGTGCCAGCATATCGACTAGCGGGGACCAAGAGACCCAGTACTTC.

The sample holds many counts of this clonotype. The chain couples TRBV5-6 to TRBJ1-5; D is undetermined. The germline gives CDR1 SGHDT, CDR2 YYEEEE. The V end was cut by 5 bases, the J end by 5 bases, with 8 bases between. The CDR3 sequence is 12 residues long. The chain's CDR3 is CASREMDQPQHF. DNA of the CDR3: TGTGCCAGCAGGGAGATGGATCAGCCCCAGCATTTT.

V gene TRBV20-1 combines with J gene TRBJ2-3; 10 bases agree with TRBD2. Germline loops: CDR1 DFQATT, CDR2 SNEGSKA (reference sequence). This CDR3 comprises 15 residues. Trimming took 3 bases from V and 2 from J; bases not matched to a gene: 5. The CDR3 DNA follows: TGCAGTGCTAGGGCCGGACTAGCGGACACAGATACGCAGTATTTT. Its protein product is CSARAGLADTDTQYF.

Ten or more counts support this clonotype. V usage is TRBV9 and J usage is TRBJ2-7; D uncertain. V lost 3 bases to trimming and J lost 3 bases, with 7 bases between them. The CDR3 runs 12 residues. Per germline, CDR1 SGDLS and CDR2 YYNGEE. CDR3 nucleotide sequence: TGTGCCAGCAGCGCGATGGACTACGAGCAGTACTTC. Its translation: CASSAMDYEQYF.

The chain links TRBV7-2 to TRBJ2-1; 13 nucleotides match TRBD2. CDR3 length equals 15 residues. Germline CDR1 SGHTA, CDR2 FQGNSA. The junction had 5 bases not matched to a gene; V was cut back by 4 bases and J by 8 bases. CDR3 DNA: TGTGCCAGCAGCTCGACTAGCGGGGGGTTCCATGAGCAGTTCTTC. The encoded protein is CASSSTSGGFHEQFF.

This clonotype was found a few times. The chain couples TRBV28 to TRBJ2-5; no clear D gene. V lost 3 bases to trimming and J lost 5 bases, with 7 bases between them. The CDR3 totals 12 residues. Germline-derived CDR1 and CDR2 are MDHEN and SYDVKM. The DNA for the CDR3 is TGTGCCAGCAGTTTCCCGATCGAGACCCAGTACTTC. Amino acid sequence: CASSFPIETQYF.

The chain recombines TRBV24-1 with TRBJ2-1; tentatively, D is TRBD2 (5 bases). This CDR3 has 13 residues. Germline values: CDR1 KGHDR, CDR2 SFDVKD. Trimming removed 4 bases from V and 9 bases from J, with 12 bases in between. The CDR3 sequence is CATSEGTRGEQFF. DNA of the CDR3: TGTGCCACCAGTGAGGGAACTAGAGGTGAGCAGTTCTTC.

This clonotype occurred many times. CDR3 DNA sequence: TGTGCCAGCAGTTTATCCGGGAACTCTGGGGCCAACGTCCTGACTTTC. Its translation: CASSLSGNSGANVLTF. The chain combines TRBV28 with TRBJ2-6, with D perhaps TRBD2 (5 bases). The germline CDR1 and CDR2 sequences are MDHEN and SYDVKM. V lost 1 base and J 0 bases, leaving 7 bases between the germline ends. The CDR3 length is 16 residues. Complete variable domain (other parts from reference TRBV28 and TRBJ2-6): DVKVTQSSRYLVKRTGEKVFLECVQDMDHENMFWYRQDPGLGLRLIYFSYDVKMKEKGDIPEGYSVSREKKERFSLILESASTNQTSMYLCASSLSGNSGANVLTFGAGSRLTVL.